The T cell receptor (beta chain) described here comes from a study of shared clonotypes between healthy human individuals. At the level of the study: For every donor, three CD4 naive, three CD4 memory, two CD8 naive and one CD8 memory plates were used.

Sequencing used immunoSEQ multiplex PCR; TCRdb keeps in-frame clones, though not all of them. There are hundreds of thousands of clones in the sample; 55% to 75% occur only once, and 1.8% lies in the top ten. This CDR3 contains 15 residues. Trimming removed 5 bases from V and 5 bases from J; junction bases left unmatched: 11. Per germline, CDR1 SNHLY and CDR2 FYNNEI. Those who donated were healthy HIV-negative adults, with no recent acute infections or vaccinations reported. The sample taken for sequencing was memory CD4+ T cells sorted from blood. The subset: CD45RA-negative fraction. The TCR sequence derives from a woman aged 30 to 39 in good health. The chain carries TRBV2 and TRBJ1-1; 7 bases match TRBD1. The CDR3 DNA is TGTGCCAGCAGTTTACAGGGGATGTTGATGACTGAAGCTTTCTTT. Its translation is CASSLQGMLMTEAFF.